This T cell receptor beta chain was obtained from a study of blood T cell repertoires in COVID-19. Study summary: From the United States, Italy and Spain came samples of acute and convalescent COVID-19. T cells, B-cell-depleted T cells, or PBMCs supplied cDNA or gDNA.

Germline V gene data show CDR1 as SGHTA and CDR2 as FQGNSA. The CDR3 loop spans 15 amino acids. V lost 1 base, J lost 6 bases, and 5 bases stayed unmatched. Authors' processing steps: Reference gene primer amplification in the assay estimated nucleated cell counts. Clones were sequenced by immunoSEQ multiplex PCR, and TCRdb holds only the in-frame ones, with some missing. Clonal size and the V and J genes are those of that table, whereas D and trimming came from the DNA. The table shows more than 45,000 clones, with 75% to 85% occurring only once. J is TRBJ2-2 and V is TRBV7-2; 7 nucleotides align to TRBD2. This TCR was recovered from a man older than 75 in a cohort sampled during active COVID-19. Sequencing input: peripheral blood. The CDR3 here is CASSLGGRRSGELFF. The CDR3 DNA reads TGTGCCAGCAGCTTAGGCGGGAGAAGGTCCGGGGAGCTGTTTTTT.